These 32 T cell receptor beta chains were sequenced from one sample in a study of shared clonotypes between healthy human individuals. The protocol was immunoSEQ multiplex PCR, while the TCRdb copy is restricted to in-frame clones and leaves out a portion. The sample gives roughly 2.5 million clones, around 94% of which show up once; under 0.15% is in the top ten. Sequenced input: naive CD4+ T cells sorted from blood. The subset here: CD45RA+ positively selected. The receptors derive from a man between 18 and 29 years old in good health.

The chain combines TRBV18 with TRBJ2-7; possible D gene TRBD1, 5 bases. The length of the CDR3 is 15 residues. CDR1 and CDR2 from the germline V gene are KGHSH and LQKENI. The V end was cut by 4 bases, the J end by 1 base, with 14 bases between. The CDR3, as DNA: TGTGCCAGCTCACTAACGACAGTCAAATCCTACGAGCAGTACTTC. This encodes CASSLTTVKSYEQYF.

The chain links TRBV11-2 to TRBJ2-1; 9 bases are shared with TRBD2. Germline CDR1 is SGHAT and CDR2 is FQNNGV. Germline trimming cut 3 bases from V and 7 bases from J; bases unmatched to any gene: 7. CDR3 length: 15 residues. CDR3 sequence reads: CASSLGGGASNEQFF. The DNA for the CDR3 is TGTGCCAGCAGCTTGGGCGGGGGGGCCAGTAATGAGCAGTTCTTC.

The chain recombines TRBV2 with TRBJ1-2, with D possibly matching TRBD1 (5 bases). The CDR3 is 14 amino acids. V was pared by 2 bases and J by 4 bases, with 11 bases between. The germline V gene encodes CDR1 SNHLY and CDR2 FYNNEI. The CDR3 nucleotides read TGTGCCAGCAGTGAAAAGACAGCCACCTATGGCTACACCTTC. Amino acid sequence: CASSEKTATYGYTF.

The gene calls are TRBV18 and TRBJ2-2, with no clear D. V lost 3 bases, J lost 1 base, and 12 bases lay in between. CDR1 is KGHSH and CDR2 is LQKENI in the germline V gene. The CDR3 covers 16 residues. DNA for the CDR3: TGTGCCAGCTCACCCACCTCGAGTCGGAACACCGGGGAGCTGTTTTTT. This codes for CASSPTSSRNTGELFF.

The J gene is TRBJ2-4, the V gene TRBV18, with 8 positions matching TRBD1. V lost 2 bases, J lost 7 bases, and 4 bases stayed unmatched. Germline loops: CDR1 KGHSH, CDR2 LQKENI. The CDR3 runs 14 residues. CDR3 sequence: CASSPFQGANIQYF. The CDR3 DNA reads as TGTGCCAGCTCACCATTTCAGGGGGCGAACATTCAGTACTTC. The full variable domain, completed using reference TRBV18 and TRBJ2-4, is NAGVMQNPRHLVRRRGQEARLRCSPMKGHSHVYWYRQLPEEGLKFMVYLQKENIIDESGMPKERFSAEFPKEGPSILRIQQVVRGDSAAYFCASSPFQGANIQYFGAGTRLSVL.

With respect to this clone: Other DNA sequences from this sample encode an identical CDR3 as well. The chain is built from TRBV28 and TRBJ1-1; tentatively, D is TRBD1 (5 bases). Germline V gene data show CDR1 as MDHEN and CDR2 as SYDVKM. The V gene lost 2 bases and the J gene lost 2 bases, with 12 bases spanning the gap. The CDR3 sequence is 15 residues long. CDR3 DNA sequence: TGTGCCAGCAGTTTAGGGACGGACCTTAACACTGAAGCTTTCTTT. It yields the protein CASSLGTDLNTEAFF.

Comment on this clone: Other DNA sequences of this sample code for an identical CDR3. The chain carries TRBV5-1 and TRBJ2-7; a weak D match, TRBD1 (5 bases). Germline V gene lookup returns CDR1 SGHRS and CDR2 YFSETQ. The CDR3 contains 15 residues. The germline V and J ends were trimmed by 0 bases and 1 base, with 11 bases remaining between them. CDR3 protein: CASSLGGAGSYEQYF. CDR3 bases: TGCGCCAGCAGCTTGGGGGGCGCAGGGTCCTACGAGCAGTACTTC.

This clone was picked up one time. The chain uses TRBV5-1 and TRBJ2-5, with D unclear. The DNA end is more similar to TRBJ2-7, so the J call may be wrong. The CDR3 spans 15 residues. CDR1 and CDR2 (germline): SGHRS, YFSETQ. CDR3 coding DNA: TGCGCCAGCAGCAGTCGTAACACGGGCAGGTACGAGCAGTACTTC. Protein product: CASSSRNTGRYEQYF.

The genes are TRBV11-2 and TRBJ2-2, with D perhaps TRBD1 (6 bases). V lost 1 base and J lost 0, with 9 bases in between. CDR1 is SGHAT and CDR2 is FQNNGV in the germline V gene. CDR3 length equals 16 residues. Here the CDR3 DNA reads TGTGCCAGCAGCTTAGCGTGGACAGCGAACACCGGGGAGCTGTTTTTT. Its translation is CASSLAWTANTGELFF.

The chain links TRBV6-1 to TRBJ2-3, with TRBD2 as a possible D gene (6 bases). Between the trimmed V and J ends, which lost 2 bases and 6 bases, there was a span of 15 bases. Germline CDR1 MNHNS, CDR2 SASEGT. The length of the CDR3 is 15 residues. The CDR3 coding sequence is TGTGCCAGCAGTGAAAGCGGCCGGGCGGGGGATACGCAGTATTTT. Its protein product is CASSESGRAGDTQYF.

About this clone: This CDR3 is also generated by other DNA sequences in the sample. The chain recombines TRBV6-5 with TRBJ1-1; no reliable D call. The CDR3 covers 13 residues. V shed 2 bases and J shed 2 bases, with 6 bases lying between them. The germline CDR1 and CDR2 sequences are MNHEY and SVGAGI. The CDR3 reads CASSYTGNTEAFF. CDR3 DNA: TGTGCCAGCAGTTACACTGGTAACACTGAAGCTTTCTTT.

V gene TRBV6-5 combines with J gene TRBJ1-3; the D gene is possibly TRBD1 (5 bases). CDR1 is MNHEY, CDR2 SVGAGI, per germline. CDR3 length: 14 amino acids. V gave up 6 bases and J gave up 0 bases, with 9 bases separating them. CDR3 nucleotide sequence: TGTGCCAGCAGCGCAGGGAGCTCTGGAAACACCATATATTTT. Protein: CASSAGSSGNTIYF.

V gene TRBV5-4 combines with J gene TRBJ2-3; TRBD2 aligns across 11 bases. The trim removed 4 bases at V and 8 bases at J, leaving 9 bases unmatched. Germline V gene data show CDR1 as SGHNT and CDR2 as YYREEE (reference sequence). The CDR3 spans 15 residues. The CDR3 coding sequence is TGTGCCAGCAGCCCGGAGGGTAGCGGGGGGGCTACGCAGTATTTT. This gives the protein CASSPEGSGGATQYF.

Remarks on this clone: This sample also contains other DNA sequences that code for the same CDR3. CDR3 sequence reads: CASRLAGPQETQYF. In DNA, the CDR3 is TGCGCCAGCAGACTAGCGGGGCCCCAAGAGACCCAGTACTTC. The V and J genes are TRBV5-1 and TRBJ2-5; 10 positions agree with TRBD2. V was pared by 5 bases and J by 1 base, with 2 bases of the junction left unmatched. The CDR3 totals 14 residues. Germline CDR1 is SGHRS and CDR2 is YFSETQ.

This chain links TRBV28 with TRBJ1-5; 7 nucleotides agree with TRBD1. The germline V gene encodes CDR1 MDHEN and CDR2 SYDVKM. There are 15 residues in the CDR3. V shed 6 bases, J shed 3 bases, and the junction held 8 bases outside the gene matches. Here the CDR3 reads CASSLPGTVNQPQHF. For the CDR3, the DNA is TGTGCCAGCAGCCTCCCCGGGACAGTCAATCAGCCCCAGCATTTT.

The chain uses TRBV18 and TRBJ2-3, with D possibly TRBD2 on 6 matching bases. Trimming removed 6 bases at V and 4 bases at J, with 17 bases between. Germline CDR1 and CDR2: KGHSH and LQKENI. This CDR3 region has 15 residues. The CDR3 sequence is CASSPGGRRSDTQYF. CDR3 nucleotide sequence: TGTGCCAGCTCGCCTGGGGGGAGGAGGTCAGATACGCAGTATTTT.

This clone was picked up one time. The rearrangement links TRBV7-9 to TRBJ1-2, with D tentatively TRBD1 (5 bases). V lost 1 base and J lost 7, with 13 bases in between. Germline-derived CDR1 and CDR2 are SEHNR and FQNEAQ (reference sequence). The length of the CDR3 is 14 residues. CDR3 coding DNA: TGTGCCAGCAGCTTAGGCAGGGACCCAGGTGGCTACACCTTC. Translating it yields CASSLGRDPGGYTF.

V gene TRBV14 combines with J gene TRBJ2-7; D uncertain. Looked up from germline, CDR1 is SGHDN and CDR2 is FVKESK. This CDR3 is built from 13 residues. Trimming removed 2 bases from V and 3 bases from J, with 8 bases in between. The CDR3 loop is CASSQRPHYEQYF. For the CDR3, the DNA is TGTGCCAGCAGCCAAAGGCCCCACTACGAGCAGTACTTC.

The chain employs TRBV10-3 and TRBJ1-2; D not resolved. CDR3 length: 14 residues. Trimming took 0 bases from V and 6 from J, leaving 11 bases between them. Germline-derived CDR1 and CDR2 are ENHRY and SYGVKD. CDR3 DNA: TGTGCCATCAGTGAGTCGGGTAGGGCTGATGGCTACACCTTC. This sequence encodes CAISESGRADGYTF.

The rearrangement uses TRBV5-5 and TRBJ2-3; 8 bases map to TRBD1. Germline V gene data show CDR1 as SGHKS and CDR2 as YYEKEE (reference sequence). With V trimmed by 1 base and J by 1 base, 8 bases remained unmatched. The CDR3 runs 17 residues. The CDR3 nucleotides are TGTGCCAGCAGCTTGATTGCTGGGACAGGAGGCACAGATACGCAGTATTTT. Translation: CASSLIAGTGGTDTQYF.

The V and J genes are TRBV6-5 and TRBJ1-1, with 7 bases matching TRBD1. With 2 bases clipped from V and 3 bases from J, the junction kept 6 bases outside the gene matches. The germline CDR1 and CDR2 sequences are MNHEY and SVGAGI. The CDR3 has 15 residues. CDR3 in amino acids: CASSYVTRGYTEAFF. The CDR3 bases are TGTGCCAGCAGTTACGTAACCAGGGGGTACACTGAAGCTTTCTTT.

V and J are TRBV5-4 and TRBJ2-3; TRBD1 might be the D (6 bases). The length of the CDR3 is 14 residues. Germline V gene lookup returns CDR1 SGHNT and CDR2 YYREEE (reference sequence). V dropped 0 bases and J dropped 3 bases, with 8 bases sitting between them. The CDR3 reads CASSLEGTTDTQYF. The CDR3 nucleotides read TGTGCCAGCAGCTTGGAAGGGACAACAGATACGCAGTATTTT.

The rearrangement joins TRBV11-3 to TRBJ2-2; TRBD1 or TRBD2 may be the D gene (5 bases each). The CDR3 is made up of 14 amino acids. V was cut by 0 bases and J by 9 bases, with 11 bases left in between. CDR1 SGHNT and CDR2 YENEEA come from the germline V gene. The chain's CDR3 is CASSLDQRGRELFF. Written as DNA, the CDR3 is TGTGCCAGCAGCTTAGATCAGAGGGGCCGGGAGCTGTTTTTT.

The V and J genes are TRBV6-4 and TRBJ2-3; D gene ambiguous. The CDR3 covers 14 residues. Germline CDR1 is MRHNA and CDR2 is SNTAGT. V was cut by 8 bases and J by 2 bases, with 14 bases left in between. CDR3 sequence reads: CASAQVPSTDTQYF. The CDR3 region has the DNA TGTGCCAGCGCCCAGGTTCCTTCCACAGATACGCAGTATTTT.

The chain recombines TRBV19 with TRBJ1-2, with D hard to call. V dropped 3 bases and J dropped 2 bases, with 16 bases sitting between them. Germline assignment: CDR1 LNHDA and CDR2 SQIVND (reference sequence). The CDR3 extends over 16 amino acids. The CDR3 DNA is TGTGCCAGTAGTATGATCTCCATATCCGGGAACTATGGCTACACCTTC. It translates to CASSMISISGNYGYTF.

The V call is TRBV5-8, the J call TRBJ2-2; D possibly corresponds to TRBD1 (6 bases). Germline CDR1 and CDR2: SGHTS and YDEGEE. The CDR3 is made up of 15 amino acids. V dropped 5 bases and J dropped 5 bases, with 16 bases sitting between them. In DNA form, the CDR3 reads TGTGCCAGCAGATACGAGACACAGGGTACCGGGGAGCTGTTTTTT. Encoded protein: CASRYETQGTGELFF.

The chain combines TRBV11-2 with TRBJ2-3; 15 positions match TRBD2. V gave up 1 base and J gave up 7 bases; unmatched junction bases: 3. CDR1 and CDR2 (germline): SGHAT, FQNNGV. The CDR3 sequence is 16 residues long. The CDR3 loop reads CASSLVGLAGGNTQYF. CDR3 DNA: TGTGCCAGCAGCTTAGTCGGACTAGCGGGAGGGAATACGCAGTATTTT.

This sequence joins TRBV2 and TRBJ2-5, with D unclear. Between the trimmed V and J ends, which lost 6 bases and 2 bases, there was a span of 16 bases. Germline CDR1 is SNHLY and CDR2 is FYNNEI. The CDR3 totals 15 residues. CDR3 in amino acids: CASSPQVGPQETQYF. For the CDR3, the DNA is TGTGCCAGCAGCCCGCAAGTCGGACCACAAGAGACCCAGTACTTC.

This clone was picked up one time. The chain couples TRBV20-1 to TRBJ1-2, with 10 bases matching TRBD1. The length of the CDR3 is 10 residues. Germline values: CDR1 DFQATT, CDR2 SNEGSKA (reference sequence). V gave up 7 bases and J gave up 7 bases; unmatched junction bases: 0. The CDR3 DNA reads TGCAGTGGGACAGGGGGTGGCTACACCTTC. It translates to CSGTGGGYTF.

The rearrangement links TRBV23-1 to TRBJ1-5, with D hard to call. Being an ORF, TRBV23-1 has a function that is uncertain. The CDR3 has 17 residues. Trimming cost V 4 bases and J 5 bases, with 21 bases left between them. CDR3 bases: TGCGCCAGCAGTCTTGTTGGCAGGAGAGGAGGCCATCAGCCCCAGCATTTT. Translated, it gives CASSLVGRRGGHQPQHF.

This chain uses TRBV6-5 with TRBJ2-7, with 7 bases fitting TRBD1. This CDR3 is 15 amino acids long. Germline CDR1 reads MNHEY; CDR2 reads SVGAGI. V dropped 6 bases and J dropped 3; count of bases not matched to a gene: 11. The CDR3 DNA reads TGTGCCAGCAGCTCTACCGGGACAGTCTTCTACGAGCAGTACTTC. Translating it yields CASSSTGTVFYEQYF.

J is TRBJ1-4 and V is TRBV28; weak D call: TRBD1 (6 bases). The V and J ends lost 5 bases and 2 bases respectively, with 12 bases between them. This CDR3 is built from 15 residues. CDR1 is MDHEN and CDR2 is SYDVKM in the germline V gene. The DNA for the CDR3 is TGTGCCAGCAGTAGGGGGGGCGGCACTAATGAAAAACTGTTTTTT. Its translation is CASSRGGGTNEKLFF.